Listed below are T cell receptor beta chains from one sample, sequenced in a study of CD4 T cells in relation to SARS-CoV-2 and coronaviruses. Their antigens remain unidentified. TCRdb's copy holds only in-frame clones and misses some; the assay was immunoSEQ multiplex PCR. The table lists about 36,000 clones, over 60% of them singletons. Input material: memory CD4+ T cells from PBMCs, cultured in vitro. Receptor source: an adult with COVID-19. Each CDR3 is given with its conserved first and last residue. A D gene is named only where the DNA matches it firmly. The size entry is marked missing in some rows and otherwise reads once, few, many or a size class.

TRBV6-2/TRBV6-3	TRBJ2-7	TRBD2	-	CASSQGLAGSYEQYF	TGTGCCAGCAGTCAGGGACTAGCGGGATCCTACGAGCAGTACTTC
TRBV2	TRBJ2-1	TRBD2	few	CASSAQREYNEQFF	TGTGCCAGCAGTGCTCAGCGGGAATACAATGAGCAGTTCTTC
TRBV7-3	TRBJ1-4	-	-	CASSSNLGGNEKLFF	TGTGCCAGCAGCTCGAACCTGGGCGGTAATGAAAAACTGTTTTTT
TRBV6-2/TRBV6-3	TRBJ1-1	-	-	CASSHRTGDGNTEAFF	TGTGCCAGCAGTCACCGAACAGGAGATGGGAACACTGAAGCTTTCTTT
TRBV5-6	TRBJ2-5	TRBD1	-	CASSLVVGTGDEETQYF	TGTGCCAGCAGCTTGGTCGTAGGGACAGGGGACGAAGAGACCCAGTACTTC
TRBV30	TRBJ2-6	-	-	CAFGAGNSGANVLTF	TGTGCCTTCGGAGCGGGCAACTCTGGGGCCAACGTCCTGACTTTC
TRBV18	TRBJ2-1	TRBD2	once	CASSTLTSGNYNEQFF	TGTGCCAGCTCAACCCTGACTAGCGGAAACTACAATGAGCAGTTCTTC
TRBV7-3	TRBJ2-2	TRBD2	few	CASSLMGTSISTGELFF	TGTGCCAGCAGCTTAATGGGGACTAGCATCTCGACCGGGGAGCTGTTTTTT
TRBV7-9	TRBJ2-1	-	-	CASRPRESSYNEQFF	TGTGCCAGCCGACCCCGGGAAAGCTCCTACAATGAGCAGTTCTTC
TRBV7-9	TRBJ2-1	-	-	CASSPRGPSSYNEQFF	TGTGCCAGCAGCCCACGGGGCCCCAGCTCCTACAATGAGCAGTTCTTC
TRBV7-3	TRBJ2-3	-	-	CASSRFDSDTQYF	TGTGCCAGCAGCAGGTTCGACAGTGATACGCAGTATTTT
TRBV28	TRBJ1-3	TRBD1	-	CASSLFRTGPNTIYF	TGTGCCAGCAGTTTATTCCGGACAGGGCCAAACACCATATATTTT
TRBV15	TRBJ2-2	-	-	CATSREPAGYTGELFF	TGTGCCACCAGCAGAGAACCGGCAGGGTACACCGGGGAGCTGTTTTTT
TRBV6-2/TRBV6-3	TRBJ1-2	-	-	CASSYDSNYGYTF	TGTGCCAGCAGTTACGACAGTAACTATGGCTACACCTTC
TRBV3-1/TRBV3-2	TRBJ2-5	-	-	CASSQVGAQYF	TGTGCCAGCAGCCAAGTCGGGGCCCAGTACTTC
TRBV20-1	TRBJ2-7	-	few	CSASAPTYEQYF	TGCAGTGCTAGTGCACCGACCTACGAGCAGTACTTC
TRBV3-1/TRBV3-2	TRBJ2-7	TRBD1	once	CASSRTGLTYEQYF	TGTGCCAGCAGCCGGACAGGACTGACCTACGAGCAGTACTTC
TRBV10-1	TRBJ2-7	-	few	CASSECPTVNLEQYF	TGCGCCAGCAGTGAGTGCCCGACAGTTAATCTCGAGCAGTACTTC
TRBV28	TRBJ2-2	TRBD2	-	CASSFAREGTGELFF	TGTGCCAGCAGTTTTGCCAGGGAGGGCACCGGGGAGCTGTTTTTT
TRBV29-1	TRBJ2-3	-	once	CSSGPTDTQYF	TGCAGCTCGGGACCCACAGATACGCAGTATTTT
TRBV11-2	TRBJ1-2	-	-	CASSFRGRGYTF	TGTGCCAGCAGCTTCAGGGGTCGCGGCTACACCTTC
TRBV7-9	TRBJ1-5	-	-	CASSLADQPQHF	TGTGCCAGCAGCTTAGCCGATCAGCCCCAGCATTTT
TRBV6-6	TRBJ1-4	-	-	CASSPLSGAGRNEKLFF	TGTGCCAGCAGTCCACTGTCCGGTGCAGGGCGGAATGAAAAACTGTTTTTT
TRBV6-2/TRBV6-3	TRBJ2-5	-	-	CASSYGQETQYF	TGTGCCAGCAGTTATGGTCAAGAGACCCAGTACTTC
TRBV7-2	TRBJ2-7	TRBD2	-	CASSLGLAGEVGYEQYF	TGTGCCAGCAGCCTGGGACTAGCGGGAGAGGTTGGGTACGAGCAGTACTTC
TRBV27	TRBJ2-1	-	-	CASSHQGSGEVIF	TGTGCCAGCAGTCACCAGGGGTCGGGAGAGGTTATCTTC
TRBV19	TRBJ2-7	TRBD1	-	CATRQGDHSYEQYF	TGTGCCACGAGACAGGGGGATCACTCCTACGAGCAGTACTTC
TRBV9	TRBJ2-1	TRBD2	-	CASSLGTSGYNEQFF	TGTGCCAGCAGCCTAGGGACTAGCGGCTACAATGAGCAGTTCTTC
TRBV5-1	TRBJ1-1	-	few	CASSLRKPNTEAFF	TGCGCCAGCAGCTTGAGGAAACCTAACACTGAAGCTTTCTTT
TRBV7-9	TRBJ2-7	-	-	CASSTGYYEQYF	TGTGCCAGCAGCACAGGGTACTACGAGCAGTACTTC
TRBV4-3	TRBJ2-7	TRBD1	-	CASSQDSPGQGLSEQYF	TGCGCCAGCAGCCAAGATAGCCCCGGACAGGGTCTCTCCGAGCAGTACTTC
TRBV28	TRBJ2-7	-	-	CASRGWQGNEQYF	TGTGCCAGCAGAGGGTGGCAGGGGAACGAGCAGTACTTC
TRBV19	TRBJ2-7	TRBD1	-	CASTLQGATYEQYF	TGTGCCAGTACTCTACAGGGGGCTACCTACGAGCAGTACTTC
TRBV6-5	TRBJ2-5	TRBD2	-	CASSFAGGRAKTQYF	TGTGCCAGCAGTTTTGCGGGAGGACGCGCAAAGACCCAGTACTTC
TRBV4-2	TRBJ2-2	TRBD2	-	CASSPNDGLAVNTGELFF	TGTGCCAGCAGCCCCAACGATGGGCTAGCGGTAAACACCGGGGAGCTGTTTTTT
TRBV5-6	TRBJ1-6	TRBD1	-	CASSPGQGVSPLHF	TGTGCCAGCAGTCCGGGACAGGGTGTTTCACCCCTCCACTTT
TRBV28	TRBJ1-1	-	-	CASSLKNPAGAFF	TGTGCCAGCAGTTTAAAGAACCCGGCGGGAGCTTTCTTT
TRBV3-1/TRBV3-2	TRBJ2-3	TRBD1	few	CASSQPHGQGQLTDTQYF	TGTGCCAGCAGCCAACCCCACGGACAGGGCCAACTCACAGATACGCAGTATTTT
TRBV28	TRBJ2-1	-	-	CASTENRYNEQFF	TGTGCCAGCACGGAGAATAGATACAATGAGCAGTTCTTC
TRBV18	TRBJ1-4	-	once	CASSYSEVGEKLFF	TGTGCCAGCTCATACAGCGAAGTCGGAGAAAAACTGTTTTTT
TRBV28	TRBJ1-2	-	-	CASSLRFGGYGYTF	TGTGCCAGCAGTTTAAGATTTGGGGGCTATGGCTACACCTTC
TRBV6-5	TRBJ2-7	-	-	CASSYTGTDYEQYF	TGTGCCAGCAGTTACACGGGGACCGACTACGAGCAGTACTTC
TRBV6-5	TRBJ2-2	-	once	CASTRLRGTGELFF	TGTGCCAGCACTAGGTTGAGGGGCACCGGGGAGCTGTTTTTT
TRBV7-3	TRBJ2-1	TRBD2	-	CASSLMRTSGSDEQFF	TGTGCCAGCAGCTTAATGAGGACTAGCGGGAGCGATGAGCAGTTCTTC
TRBV29-1	TRBJ2-2	-	-	CSVEDLRGPGELFF	TGCAGCGTTGAAGATCTTCGGGGGCCCGGGGAGCTGTTTTTT
TRBV28	TRBJ2-7	TRBD2	-	CASSLSSGRSYEQYF	TGTGCCAGCAGTTTATCTAGCGGGAGGTCCTACGAGCAGTACTTC
TRBV28	TRBJ1-3	-	-	CASSLSGRGHSGNTIYF	TGTGCCAGCAGTTTATCGGGCAGGGGCCACTCTGGAAACACCATATATTTT
TRBV27	TRBJ1-5	TRBD1	few	CASSGRGPLTNQPQHF	TGTGCCAGCAGTGGTAGGGGGCCCTTAACCAATCAGCCCCAGCATTTT
TRBV14	TRBJ2-3	-	-	CASSQAGPGDTQYF	TGTGCCAGCAGCCAAGCAGGGCCAGGAGATACGCAGTATTTT
TRBV4-2	TRBJ1-4	-	-	CASSQAGSEVKLFF	TGTGCCAGCAGCCAAGCGGGGTCGGAGGTAAAACTGTTTTTT
TRBV10-2	TRBJ2-2	-	-	CASSVDTGELFF	TGCGCCAGCAGTGTGGACACCGGGGAGCTGTTTTTT
TRBV27	TRBJ1-3	TRBD1	-	CASSPGQGADGNTIYF	TGTGCCAGCAGCCCCGGACAGGGGGCGGATGGAAACACCATATATTTT
TRBV5-5	TRBJ2-7	TRBD2	-	CASSSGLANEQYF	TGTGCCAGCAGCTCGGGACTAGCGAACGAGCAGTACTTC
TRBV2	TRBJ1-5	-	few	CASSEESNQPQHF	TGTGCCAGCAGTGAAGAAAGCAATCAGCCCCAGCATTTT
TRBV3-1/TRBV3-2	TRBJ2-2	-	-	CASSQVVDGGELFF	TGTGCCAGCAGCCAAGTAGTGGACGGCGGGGAGCTGTTTTTT
TRBV19	TRBJ2-7	TRBD2	-	CASSRLAEISYEQYF	TGTGCCAGTAGTCGACTAGCGGAGATCTCCTACGAGCAGTACTTC
TRBV29-1	TRBJ2-3	-	-	CSITTAGTDTQYF	TGCAGCATAACTACGGCAGGCACAGATACGCAGTATTTT